The clone carrying this T cell receptor beta chain was recorded at least ten times. Its antigen is not known. These data are taken from a study of T cells in Graves' hyperthyroidism and ophthalmopathy. Whole-study findings and limits: Model predictions of ophthalmopathy came a median approximately 6 months before onset.

Researchers amplified the TCR beta CDR3 regions from RNA transcripts. With the HTBI primer set, the TCR CDR3 went through a first round of RT-PCR. TCRdb re-derived calls from the multiplex PCR reads in MiXCR, one entry per CDR3 protein. The sample has 500,000 to 800,000 distinct CDR3 sequences, more than 14% seen once. V dropped 3 bases and J dropped 1 base, with 11 bases sitting between them. The length of the CDR3 is 15 residues. CDR1 is ENHRY and CDR2 is SYGVKD in the germline V gene. Based on clinical symptoms, serum thyroxine and TRAb, thyroid ultrasound and orbital computed tomography, diagnoses were reached.

Sample: blood. The TCR sequence derives from a woman between 45 and 65 years old with Graves' ophthalmopathy. The chain is built from TRBV10-3 and TRBJ2-3; the D is unclear. The CDR3 here is CAISDPMGRTDTQYF. As DNA, the CDR3 is TGTGCCATCAGTGACCCCATGGGCCGCACAGATACGCAGTATTTT.